One and the same sample provided the 4 T cell receptor beta chains below, sequenced in a study of siplizumab effects on memory and regulatory T cells. The data were produced by immunoSEQ multiplex PCR, yet TCRdb's version contains in-frame clones alone and is incomplete. The sample carries some 73,000 clones, 93% recorded once. What was sequenced was CD8+ T cells sorted from blood. These receptors came from a human donor in good health.

This clone was seen only once. The V gene is TRBV27, the J gene TRBJ1-5; D is unclear. V lost 4 bases, J lost 7 bases, and 11 bases lay in between. CDR1 is MNHEY and CDR2 is SMNVEV in the germline V gene (reference sequence). The CDR3 has 13 residues. DNA of the CDR3: TGTGCCAGCAGTTCCGGTTCAGGCCAGCCCCAGCATTTT. Translating gives CASSSGSGQPQHF.

The chain couples TRBV7-9 to TRBJ1-1; weak D call: TRBD1 (6 bases). This CDR3 has 13 residues. V was shortened by 1 base and J by 8 bases, with 11 bases between the two germline ends. Germline CDR1 reads SEHNR; CDR2 reads FQNEAQ (reference sequence). This CDR3 reads CASSLGGAREAFF. For the CDR3, the DNA is TGTGCCAGCAGCTTAGGGGGGGCTCGGGAAGCTTTCTTT.

The V and J genes are TRBV4-1 and TRBJ1-2; no reliable D call. Germline V gene lookup returns CDR1 MGHRA and CDR2 YSYEKL. CDR3 length: 15 amino acids. Trimming cost V 1 base and J 4 bases, with 13 bases left between them. The CDR3 region is CASSQGVGQVYGYTF. The CDR3 DNA reads as TGCGCCAGCAGCCAAGGGGTTGGTCAGGTCTATGGCTACACCTTC.

J is TRBJ2-3 and V is TRBV6-4; D call uncertain. The V and J ends lost 4 bases and 0 bases respectively, with 5 bases between them. CDR1 and CDR2 (germline): MRHNA, SNTAGT. The length of the CDR3 is 13 residues. CDR3 in DNA: TGTGCCAGCAGTGGGAGTAGCACAGATACGCAGTATTTT. It encodes CASSGSSTDTQYF.